The source of this T cell receptor beta chain is a study of blood T cell repertoires in COVID-19. In the study overall: The samples span acute and convalescent COVID-19 from the United States, Italy and Spain. PBMCs, B-cell-depleted T cells, or T cells provided the cDNA or gDNA that made up the material.

The CDR3 has 11 amino acids. Germline V gene lookup returns CDR1 SQVTM and CDR2 ANQGSEA. V was cut by 7 bases and J by 6 bases, with 12 bases left in between. Authors' methods: Reference gene primer amplification yielded estimated nucleated cell counts. Generated by immunoSEQ multiplex PCR, the TCRdb table keeps only in-frame clones and is missing some. The V and J calls and clone size come from that table; D and trimming were worked out from the DNA. Of 500,000 or so clones in the sample, approximately 86% were seen once. The sample consisted of PBMCs or T cells enriched from blood (not recorded which). The J gene is TRBJ1-2, the V gene TRBV29-1, with TRBD1 as a possible D gene (5 bases). The sequence derives from a woman between 18 and 29 years old who had recovered from COVID-19. The CDR3 coding sequence is TGCAGCGGAGCGGGGGGTAATGGCTACACCTTC. Amino acid sequence: CSGAGGNGYTF.